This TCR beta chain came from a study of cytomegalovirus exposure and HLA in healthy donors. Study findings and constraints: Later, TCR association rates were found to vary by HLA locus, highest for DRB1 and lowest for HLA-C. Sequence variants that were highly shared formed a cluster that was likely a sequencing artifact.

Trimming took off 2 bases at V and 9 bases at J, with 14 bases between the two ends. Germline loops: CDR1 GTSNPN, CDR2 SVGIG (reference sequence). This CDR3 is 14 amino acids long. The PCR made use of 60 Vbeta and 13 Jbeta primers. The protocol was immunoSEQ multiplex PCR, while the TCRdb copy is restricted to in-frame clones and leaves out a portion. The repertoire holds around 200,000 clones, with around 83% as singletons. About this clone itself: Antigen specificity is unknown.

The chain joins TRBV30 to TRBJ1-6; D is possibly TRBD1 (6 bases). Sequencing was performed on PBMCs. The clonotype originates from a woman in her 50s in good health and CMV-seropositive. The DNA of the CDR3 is TGTGCCTGGAGTATAGTACAGGGATCTTCACCCCTCCACTTT. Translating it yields CAWSIVQGSSPLHF.